This T cell receptor beta chain was recovered during a study of blood T cell repertoires in COVID-19 (TCRdb year 2020). General notes on the study: Samples covering the acute and convalescent phases of COVID-19 were provided by collaborators in the United States, Italy and Spain. The material from the prospective study consisted of cDNA or gDNA derived from T cells, B-cell-depleted T cells, or PBMCs. Deeply sampled blood TCRbeta repertoires from subjects exposed to, actively infected with, or recovered from COVID-19 were included in the dataset. A freely available public database, intended as a resource for researchers studying the immune response to SARS-CoV-2, is where the repertoires were released. The samples were drawn from two sources: the first 160 participants of the ongoing ImmuneRACE study, and fewer than 1,500 subjects contributed by 6 global collaborators. Nearly every sample came with metadata listing a de-identified subject ID, COVID-19 status, age in years and sex. Where available, HLA class I and class II types were obtained from metadata supplied by the sample provider rather than from assay-based typing.

TCRbeta CDR3 regions were amplified from genomic DNA by means of the immunoSEQ Assay, a bias-controlled multiplex PCR. The paper's data handling went like this. Within the assay, amplification of reference gene primers was used to estimate how many nucleated cells each sample contained. To quantify the absolute abundance of each unique TCRbeta CDR3 rearrangement, sequence reads were collapsed and filtered. For each sample, productive Simpson clonality was calculated as the square root of Simpson's diversity index across productive rearrangements. This is the immuneACCESS table as TCRdb keeps it, with only in-frame sequences that have V and J called. A part of the clones is gone; compared with another copy, unresolved V genes explain less than half, and the rest is unexplained. Clone size and the V and J calls come from that table; the DNA yielded D and trimming. The sample contains about 130,000 clones, roughly four fifths of them found a single time. The ten largest clonotypes hold about 9.5% of the sample.

Overall study results and their limits: The amount of clinical and demographic metadata varied by source and participant and was provided uncurated.

The CDR3 contains 14 residues, cysteine and phenylalanine counted. The retained sequence is limited to the CDR3, 42 bases, with the frame set at the first base. Sequences SGHRS (CDR1) and YFSETQ (CDR2) are obtained from the germline V gene. Relative to germline, V is 3 bases shorter and J is 7 bases shorter, with 11 bases between their ends. Each collaborating institution followed its own protocols to collect whole blood in K2EDTA tubes. For TCRbeta analysis, collaborator samples were shipped as frozen whole blood, as isolated PBMCs, or as DNA extracted from either sample type. Comments on this clone: The specificity of this receptor is unknown. Base-call qualities are not available, and no considerably larger clone is one nucleotide away.

The specimen sequenced was peripheral blood. The TCR originated in a man aged 40-50 years with active or convalescent COVID-19. The rearranged segments are TRBV5-1 and TRBJ1-6, with TRBD1 as a weak D call on 6 bases. The sequenced DNA: TGCGCCAGCAGCTCTACAGGGCCCAATTCACCCCTCCACTTT. It specifies CASSSTGPNSPLHF. With the portions outside the CDR3 filled from the reference TRBV5-1 and TRBJ1-6 genes, the complete variable region becomes KAGVTQTPRYLIKTRGQQVTLSCSPISGHRSVSWYQQTPGQGLQFLFEYFSETQRNKGNFPGRFSGRQFSNSRSEMNVSTLELGDSALYLCASSSTGPNSPLHFGNGTRLTVT.